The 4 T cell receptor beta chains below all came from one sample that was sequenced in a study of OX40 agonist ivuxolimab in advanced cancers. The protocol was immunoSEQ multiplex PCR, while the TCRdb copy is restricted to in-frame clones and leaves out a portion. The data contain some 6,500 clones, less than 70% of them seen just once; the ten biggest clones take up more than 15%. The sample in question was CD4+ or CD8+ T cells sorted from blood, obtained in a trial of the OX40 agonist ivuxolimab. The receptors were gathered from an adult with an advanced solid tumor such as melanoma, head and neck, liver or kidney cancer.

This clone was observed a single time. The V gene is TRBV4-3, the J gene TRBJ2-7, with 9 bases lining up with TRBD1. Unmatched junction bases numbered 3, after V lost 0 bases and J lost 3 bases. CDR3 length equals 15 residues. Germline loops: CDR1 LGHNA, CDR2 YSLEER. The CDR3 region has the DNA TGCGCCAGCAGCCAAGAGTGGGACAGGGACTACGAGCAGTACTTC. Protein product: CASSQEWDRDYEQYF.

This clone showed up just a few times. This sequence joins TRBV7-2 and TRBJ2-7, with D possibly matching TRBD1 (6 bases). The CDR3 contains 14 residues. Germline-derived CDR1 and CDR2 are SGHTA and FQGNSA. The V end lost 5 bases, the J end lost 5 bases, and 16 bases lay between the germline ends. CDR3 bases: TGTGCCAGCAGCCCCATCACAGGGAGCCACGAGCAGTACTTC. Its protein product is CASSPITGSHEQYF.

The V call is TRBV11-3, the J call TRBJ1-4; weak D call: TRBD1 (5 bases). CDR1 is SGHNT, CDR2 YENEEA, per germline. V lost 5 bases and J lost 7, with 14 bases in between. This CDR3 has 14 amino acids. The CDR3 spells CASSPTEGGEKLFF. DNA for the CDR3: TGTGCCAGCAGCCCGACAGAGGGCGGTGAAAAACTGTTTTTT.

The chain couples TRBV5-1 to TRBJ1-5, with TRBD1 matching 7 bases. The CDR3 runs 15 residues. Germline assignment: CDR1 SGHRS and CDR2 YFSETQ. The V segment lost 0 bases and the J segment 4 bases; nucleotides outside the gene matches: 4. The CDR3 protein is CASSLGGTDNQPQHF. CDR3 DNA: TGCGCCAGCAGCTTGGGAGGGACAGATAATCAGCCCCAGCATTTT.